The present T cell receptor beta chain was sequenced within a study of blood T cell repertoires in COVID-19. At the level of the study: Whether acute or convalescent, the COVID-19 samples came from the United States, Italy and Spain. Sources were T cells, B-cell-depleted T cells, or PBMCs; the material itself was cDNA or gDNA.

V shed 3 bases and J 5 bases; nucleotides not matched to a gene: 5. From germline, CDR1 is DFQATT and CDR2 SNEGSKA (reference sequence). This CDR3 region has 14 residues. Authors' analysis steps: Reference gene primer amplification gave estimated nucleated cell counts. The assay was immunoSEQ multiplex PCR, and TCRdb's table has in-frame clones only and misses some. The V and J calls and clone size were taken over from that table, and D and trimming were inferred from the DNA. Here the sample spans over 200,000 clones, around nine tenths being singletons. This receptor was identified in a man in his forties who had recovered from COVID-19. This chain connects TRBV20-1 to TRBJ2-1; 9 bases agree with TRBD1. The sample was peripheral blood. CDR3 nucleotides: TGCAGTGCTAGTTACAGGGGGCGAAACAATGAGCAGTTCTTC. As protein: CSASYRGRNNEQFF.